The present T cell receptor (beta chain) was sequenced within a study of cytomegalovirus exposure and HLA in healthy donors. The PCR had 60 Vbeta and 13 Jbeta primers. Method: immunoSEQ multiplex PCR; TCRdb's copy keeps in-frame clones and lacks some. In the table there are roughly 100,000 clones, around 81% of which are singletons. This CDR3 spans 16 amino acids. This sequence was found in a man between 35 and 55 years old in good health and CMV-seropositive. V is TRBV1 and J is TRBJ1-6; the table's D call, TRBD1, has no DNA check behind it. TRBV1 is a documented pseudogene. Sequencing was carried out using PBMCs. This chain's CDR3 is CTSSQDEDRDNSPLHF. The CDR3 nucleotides read TGCACCAGCAGCCAAGACGAGGACAGAGATAATTCACCCCTCCACTTT.